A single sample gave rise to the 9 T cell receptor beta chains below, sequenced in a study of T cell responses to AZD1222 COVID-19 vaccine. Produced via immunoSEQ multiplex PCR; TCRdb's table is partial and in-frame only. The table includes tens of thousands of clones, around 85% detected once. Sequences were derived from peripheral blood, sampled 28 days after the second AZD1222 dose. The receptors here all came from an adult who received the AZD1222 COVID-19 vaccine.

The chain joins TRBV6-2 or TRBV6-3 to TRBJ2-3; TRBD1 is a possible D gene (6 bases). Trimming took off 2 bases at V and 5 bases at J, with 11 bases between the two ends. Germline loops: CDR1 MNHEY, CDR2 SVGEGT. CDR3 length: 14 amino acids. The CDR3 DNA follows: TGTGCCAGCAGTTACGCCCAGGGACAAGATACGCAGTATTTT. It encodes CASSYAQGQDTQYF.

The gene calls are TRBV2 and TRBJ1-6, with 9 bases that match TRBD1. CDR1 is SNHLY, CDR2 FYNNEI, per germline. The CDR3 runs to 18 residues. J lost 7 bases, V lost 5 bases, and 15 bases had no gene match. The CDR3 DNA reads TGTGCCAGCAGTACATCAACCCCTAGAGGACAGGGGAATTCACCCCTCCACTTT. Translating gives CASSTSTPRGQGNSPLHF.

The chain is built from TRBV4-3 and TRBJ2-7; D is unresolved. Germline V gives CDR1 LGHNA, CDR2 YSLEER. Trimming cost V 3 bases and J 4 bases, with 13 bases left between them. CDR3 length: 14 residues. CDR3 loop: CASSHRPGDYEQYF. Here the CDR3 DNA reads TGCGCCAGCAGCCACCGCCCCGGAGATTACGAGCAGTACTTC.

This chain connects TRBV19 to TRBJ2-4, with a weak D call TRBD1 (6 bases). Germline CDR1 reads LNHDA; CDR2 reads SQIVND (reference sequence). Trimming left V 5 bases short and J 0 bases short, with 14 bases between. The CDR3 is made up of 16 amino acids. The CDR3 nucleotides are TGTGCCAGTAGTCTCTATAGGGGGATAGCCAAAAACATTCAGTACTTC. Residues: CASSLYRGIAKNIQYF.

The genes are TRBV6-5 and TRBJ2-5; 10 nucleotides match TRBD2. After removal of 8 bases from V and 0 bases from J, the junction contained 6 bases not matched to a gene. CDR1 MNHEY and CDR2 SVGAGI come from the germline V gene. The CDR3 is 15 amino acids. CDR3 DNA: TGTGCCAGCGGTCTAGCGGGGGTACACCAAGAGACCCAGTACTTC. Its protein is CASGLAGVHQETQYF.

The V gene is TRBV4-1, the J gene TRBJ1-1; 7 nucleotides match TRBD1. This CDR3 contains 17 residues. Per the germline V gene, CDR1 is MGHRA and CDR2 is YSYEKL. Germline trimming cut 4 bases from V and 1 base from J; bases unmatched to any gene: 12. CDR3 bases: TGCGCCAGCAGCCTATGGGCCTCCGGGACAGAGAACACTGAAGCTTTCTTT. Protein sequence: CASSLWASGTENTEAFF.

The CDR3 is CASSALDRGPITEAFF. CDR3 DNA sequence: TGTGCCAGTAGTGCCCTGGACAGGGGGCCGATTACTGAAGCTTTCTTT. V and J are TRBV19 and TRBJ1-1, with TRBD1 identical over 11 bases. Trimming at V came to 5 bases and at J to 5 bases, leaving 10 bases not matched to a gene. CDR1 and CDR2 from the germline V gene are LNHDA and SQIVND (reference sequence). The CDR3 covers 16 residues.

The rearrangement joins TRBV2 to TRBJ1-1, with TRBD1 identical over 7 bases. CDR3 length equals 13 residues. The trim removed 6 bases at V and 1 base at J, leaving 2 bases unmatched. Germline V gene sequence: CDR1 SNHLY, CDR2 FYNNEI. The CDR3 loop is CASRGQPNTEAFF. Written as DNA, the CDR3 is TGTGCCAGCAGGGGACAGCCGAACACTGAAGCTTTCTTT.

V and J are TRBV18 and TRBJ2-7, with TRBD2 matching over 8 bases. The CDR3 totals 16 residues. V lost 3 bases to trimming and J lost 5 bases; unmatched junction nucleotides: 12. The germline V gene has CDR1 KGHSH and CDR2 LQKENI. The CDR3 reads CASSPRLNGGAHEQYF. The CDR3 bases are TGTGCCAGCTCACCCAGACTAAACGGGGGGGCCCACGAGCAGTACTTC.